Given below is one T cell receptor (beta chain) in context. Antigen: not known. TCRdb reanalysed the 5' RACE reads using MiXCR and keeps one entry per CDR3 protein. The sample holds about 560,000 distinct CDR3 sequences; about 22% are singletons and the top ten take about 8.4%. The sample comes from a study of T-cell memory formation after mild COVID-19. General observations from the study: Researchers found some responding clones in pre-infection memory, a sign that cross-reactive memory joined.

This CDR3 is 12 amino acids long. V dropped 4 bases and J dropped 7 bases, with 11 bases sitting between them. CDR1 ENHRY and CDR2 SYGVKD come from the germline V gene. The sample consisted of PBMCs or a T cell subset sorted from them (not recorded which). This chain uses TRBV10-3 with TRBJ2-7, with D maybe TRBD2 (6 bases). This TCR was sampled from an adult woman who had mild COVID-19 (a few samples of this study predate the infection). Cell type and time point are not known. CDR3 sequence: CAISGGLWEQYF. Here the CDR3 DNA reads TGTGCCATCAGTGGGGGACTCTGGGAGCAGTACTTC.